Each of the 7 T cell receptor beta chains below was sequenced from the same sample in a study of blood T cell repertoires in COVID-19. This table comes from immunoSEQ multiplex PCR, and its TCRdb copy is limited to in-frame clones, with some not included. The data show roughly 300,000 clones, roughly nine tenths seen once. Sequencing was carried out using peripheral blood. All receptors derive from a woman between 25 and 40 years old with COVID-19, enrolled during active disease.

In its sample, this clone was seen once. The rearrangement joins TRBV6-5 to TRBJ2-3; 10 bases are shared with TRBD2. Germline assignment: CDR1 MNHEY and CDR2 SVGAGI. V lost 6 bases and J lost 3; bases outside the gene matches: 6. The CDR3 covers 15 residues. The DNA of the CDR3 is TGTGCCAGCAGGTCCACTAGCGGGGATACAGATACGCAGTATTTT. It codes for CASRSTSGDTDTQYF.

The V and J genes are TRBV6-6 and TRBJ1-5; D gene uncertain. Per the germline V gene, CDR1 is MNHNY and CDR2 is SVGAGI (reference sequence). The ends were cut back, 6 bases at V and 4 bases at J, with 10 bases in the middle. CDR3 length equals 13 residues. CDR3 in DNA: TGTGCCAGCAGAACTCCGGGTAATCAGCCCCAGCATTTT. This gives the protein CASRTPGNQPQHF.

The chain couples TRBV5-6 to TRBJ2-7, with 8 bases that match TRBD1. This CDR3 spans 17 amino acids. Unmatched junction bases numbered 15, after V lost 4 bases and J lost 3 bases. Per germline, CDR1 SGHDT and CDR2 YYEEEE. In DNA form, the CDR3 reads TGTGCCAGCAGCCCCAGGGGGCTAGTTTCTAGTTTCTACGAGCAGTACTTC. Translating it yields CASSPRGLVSSFYEQYF.

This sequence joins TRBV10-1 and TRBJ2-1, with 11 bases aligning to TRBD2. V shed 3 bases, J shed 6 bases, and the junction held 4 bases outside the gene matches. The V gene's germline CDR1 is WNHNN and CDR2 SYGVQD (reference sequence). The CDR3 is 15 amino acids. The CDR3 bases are TGCGCCAGCAGTGACATTACTAGCGGGGGCAATGAGCAGTTCTTC. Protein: CASSDITSGGNEQFF.

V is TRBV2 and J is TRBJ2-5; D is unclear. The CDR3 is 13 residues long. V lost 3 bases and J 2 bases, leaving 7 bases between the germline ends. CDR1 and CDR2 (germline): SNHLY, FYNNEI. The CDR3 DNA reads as TGTGCCAGCAGTGAGGCCAATCAAGAGACCCAGTACTTC. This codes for CASSEANQETQYF.

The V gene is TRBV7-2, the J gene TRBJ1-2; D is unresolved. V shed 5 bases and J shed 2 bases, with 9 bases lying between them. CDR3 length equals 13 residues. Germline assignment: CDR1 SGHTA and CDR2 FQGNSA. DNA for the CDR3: TGTGCCAGCAGCGACTACCTAAACTATGGCTACACCTTC. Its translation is CASSDYLNYGYTF.

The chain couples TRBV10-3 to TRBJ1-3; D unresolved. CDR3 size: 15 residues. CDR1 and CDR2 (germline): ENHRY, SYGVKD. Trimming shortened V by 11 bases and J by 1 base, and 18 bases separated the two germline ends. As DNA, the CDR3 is TGTGCCCCGGGAGGTGGGAGATGGTCTGGAAACACCATATATTTT. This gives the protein CAPGGGRWSGNTIYF.